This entry lists 5 T cell receptor beta chains sequenced from one sample in a study of blood T cell repertoires in COVID-19. Method: immunoSEQ multiplex PCR; TCRdb's copy keeps in-frame clones and lacks some. This table holds under 250,000 clones, less than 85% found once. The sequenced material came from peripheral blood. The source of these receptors is a woman aged 80 or over with acute or convalescent COVID-19.

For this clone: Other DNA sequences in the same sample also yield this CDR3. The chain is built from TRBV7-3 and TRBJ1-1; a possible D gene is TRBD1 (6 bases). Germline-derived CDR1 and CDR2 are SGHTA and FQGTGA. The V end lost 4 bases, the J end lost 4 bases, and 10 bases lay between the germline ends. The CDR3 sequence is 13 residues long. The CDR3 loop is CASSSGVGTEAFF. The CDR3 nucleotides read TGTGCCAGCAGCTCAGGGGTAGGCACTGAAGCTTTCTTT.

The genes are TRBV18 and TRBJ1-1, with TRBD1 as a possible D gene (5 bases). The CDR3 consists of 15 residues. CDR1 KGHSH and CDR2 LQKENI come from the germline V gene. The V end lost 1 base, the J end lost 4 bases, and 13 bases lay between the germline ends. CDR3 bases: TGTGCCAGCTCACCACTTGGACAAGGCATCACTGAAGCTTTCTTT. Translated, it gives CASSPLGQGITEAFF.

The chain is built from TRBV3-1 (or the pseudogene TRBV3-2) and TRBJ2-7, with 10 bases fitting TRBD1. Germline trimming cut 0 bases from V and 7 bases from J; bases unmatched to any gene: 9. The CDR3 totals 16 residues. The germline V gene encodes CDR1 LGHDT and CDR2 YNNKEL (reference sequence). The CDR3 DNA sequence: TGTGCCAGCAGCCAAGACCCAGACAGGGGGCGAAGGGAGCAGTACTTC. Its protein product is CASSQDPDRGRREQYF.

The V and J genes are TRBV5-1 and TRBJ2-1; 12 positions match TRBD2. J was trimmed by 10 bases and V by 0 bases; bases with no gene match: 2. This CDR3 is built from 14 residues. Germline V lookup: CDR1 SGHRS, CDR2 YFSETQ. The DNA for the CDR3 is TGCGCCAGCAGCTTGGCTGGGACTAGCGGGGAGCAGTTCTTC. It specifies CASSLAGTSGEQFF.

V and J are TRBV9 and TRBJ1-3; D is ambiguous. The CDR3 contains 13 residues. Trimming shortened V by 0 bases and J by 6 bases, and 7 bases separated the two germline ends. Germline V gene sequence: CDR1 SGDLS, CDR2 YYNGEE. The CDR3 loop reads CASSVGEANTIYF. The CDR3 DNA reads TGTGCCAGCAGCGTAGGGGAGGCAAACACCATATATTTT.